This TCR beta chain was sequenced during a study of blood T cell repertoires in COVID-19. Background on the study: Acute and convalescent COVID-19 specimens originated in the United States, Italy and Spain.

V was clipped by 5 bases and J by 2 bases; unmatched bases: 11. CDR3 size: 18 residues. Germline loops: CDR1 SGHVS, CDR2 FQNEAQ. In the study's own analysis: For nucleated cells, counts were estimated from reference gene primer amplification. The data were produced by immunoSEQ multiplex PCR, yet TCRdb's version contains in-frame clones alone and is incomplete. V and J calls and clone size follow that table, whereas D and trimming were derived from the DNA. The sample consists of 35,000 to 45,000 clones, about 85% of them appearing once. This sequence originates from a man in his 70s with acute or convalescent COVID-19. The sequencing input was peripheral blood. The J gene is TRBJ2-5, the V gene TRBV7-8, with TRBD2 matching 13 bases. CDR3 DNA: TGTGCCAGCAGCCAAGTTTTTGGGACTAGCGGGGTTCAAGAGACCCAGTACTTC. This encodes CASSQVFGTSGVQETQYF.